These 10 T cell receptor beta chains originate from one sample sequenced in a study of blood T cell repertoires in COVID-19. TCRdb's table, derived via immunoSEQ multiplex PCR, lists solely in-frame clones and lacks some. In the table there are roughly 74,000 clones, around nine tenths of which are singletons. The sequenced sample was PBMCs or T cells enriched from blood (not recorded which). The receptor set was obtained from a woman between 45 and 60 years old with acute COVID-19.

The chain uses TRBV28 and TRBJ1-6; 7 positions agree with TRBD1. This CDR3 contains 16 residues. Germline-derived CDR1 and CDR2 are MDHEN and SYDVKM. The V gene end was trimmed by 5 bases and the J gene end by 3 bases; junction bases not matched to a gene: 7. The DNA for the CDR3 is TGTGCCAGCAGTCGGCAGGGGGAGTTCTATAATTCACCCCTCCACTTT. Its translation: CASSRQGEFYNSPLHF.

The chain recombines TRBV15 with TRBJ2-6; possibly TRBD1 for D (5 bases). Trimming stripped 5 bases from V and 4 bases from J, with 9 bases between. Germline CDR1 reads LNHNV; CDR2 reads YYDKDF (reference sequence). The CDR3 is 14 amino acids. The DNA of the CDR3 is TGTGCCACCAGCCTACGACAGGGGGCCAACGTCCTGACTTTC. Protein: CATSLRQGANVLTF.

V is TRBV19 and J is TRBJ2-1; 9 bases map to TRBD1. Per germline, CDR1 LNHDA and CDR2 SQIVND (reference sequence). The CDR3 has 18 amino acids. After removal of 3 bases from V and 7 bases from J, the junction contained 16 bases not matched to a gene. The CDR3 region is CASSIVWARDRAGNEQFF. The CDR3 DNA reads TGTGCCAGTAGTATCGTATGGGCCCGGGACAGGGCGGGTAATGAGCAGTTCTTC.

V gene TRBV7-2 combines with J gene TRBJ2-5; 11 bases agree with TRBD2. This CDR3 is 15 amino acids long. V dropped 1 base and J dropped 7; count of bases not matched to a gene: 5. Germline assignment: CDR1 SGHTA and CDR2 FQGNSA. Here the CDR3 reads CASSLEVAGGRTQYF. The DNA of the CDR3 is TGTGCCAGCAGCTTAGAGGTAGCGGGAGGGCGGACCCAGTACTTC. The whole variable domain, remainder taken from reference TRBV7-2 and TRBJ2-5, is GAGVSQSPSNKVTEKGKDVELRCDPISGHTALYWYRQSLGQGLEFLIYFQGNSAPDKSGLPSDRFSAERTGGSVSTLTIQRTQQEDSAVYLCASSLEVAGGRTQYFGPGTRLLVL.

This sequence joins TRBV6-1 and TRBJ1-1, with 8 bases matching TRBD1. Trimming cost V 4 bases and J 3 bases; bases outside gene matches: 7. CDR1 MNHNS and CDR2 SASEGT come from the germline V gene. This CDR3 contains 15 residues. The CDR3 sequence: CASSGRGQGDTEAFF. CDR3 DNA: TGTGCCAGCAGTGGCAGAGGACAGGGAGACACTGAAGCTTTCTTT.

The V gene is TRBV7-9, the J gene TRBJ1-1; TRBD1 matches 9 bases. Germline CDR1 is SEHNR and CDR2 is FQNEAQ (reference sequence). V lost 4 bases, J lost 6 bases, and 6 bases stayed unmatched. The CDR3 contains 14 residues. The CDR3 bases are TGTGCCAGCAGCTCATGGACAGGGGACGCTGAAGCTTTCTTT. Translating gives CASSSWTGDAEAFF.

The chain recombines TRBV7-8 with TRBJ1-2, with a possible D match to TRBD1 (5 bases). CDR3 size: 15 residues. Trimming took off 3 bases at V and 3 bases at J, with 14 bases between the two ends. Per the germline V gene, CDR1 is SGHVS and CDR2 is FQNEAQ. Here the CDR3 DNA reads TGTGCCAGCAGCTTTTCCGACAGTATCCACTATGGCTACACCTTC. Residues: CASSFSDSIHYGYTF. The full variable domain, its missing parts supplied by reference TRBV7-8 and TRBJ1-2, is GAGVSQSPRYKVAKRGQDVALRCDPISGHVSLFWYQQALGQGPEFLTYFQNEAQLDKSGLPSDRFFAERPEGSVSTLKIQRTQQEDSAVYLCASSFSDSIHYGYTFGSGTRLTVV.

This chain connects TRBV24-1 to TRBJ2-3, with no clear D. The CDR3 spans 16 residues. Germline lookup yields CDR1 KGHDR and CDR2 SFDVKD. The V gene lost 4 bases and the J gene lost 4 bases, with 17 bases spanning the gap. CDR3 amino acids: CATSEGLRHVADTQYF. The CDR3 DNA sequence: TGTGCCACCAGTGAGGGCCTTAGGCATGTTGCAGATACGCAGTATTTT.

This sequence joins TRBV24-1 and TRBJ2-3; 9 positions match TRBD1. Germline trimming cut 5 bases from V and 4 bases from J; bases unmatched to any gene: 9. CDR3 size: 16 residues. CDR1 and CDR2 from the germline V gene are KGHDR and SFDVKD. CDR3 sequence: CATSGGPGQGADTQYF. The CDR3 DNA is TGTGCCACCAGTGGGGGACCGGGACAGGGTGCAGATACGCAGTATTTT.

This sequence joins TRBV27 and TRBJ2-1, with 7 positions matching TRBD1. There are 18 residues in the CDR3. The germline gives CDR1 MNHEY, CDR2 SMNVEV (reference sequence). Unmatched junction bases numbered 20, after V lost 3 bases and J lost 9 bases. As DNA, the CDR3 is TGTGCCAGCAGTTTGAGGGGGCACCTATCTAGGGCAACAAGTGAGCAGTTCTTC. Its translation: CASSLRGHLSRATSEQFF.